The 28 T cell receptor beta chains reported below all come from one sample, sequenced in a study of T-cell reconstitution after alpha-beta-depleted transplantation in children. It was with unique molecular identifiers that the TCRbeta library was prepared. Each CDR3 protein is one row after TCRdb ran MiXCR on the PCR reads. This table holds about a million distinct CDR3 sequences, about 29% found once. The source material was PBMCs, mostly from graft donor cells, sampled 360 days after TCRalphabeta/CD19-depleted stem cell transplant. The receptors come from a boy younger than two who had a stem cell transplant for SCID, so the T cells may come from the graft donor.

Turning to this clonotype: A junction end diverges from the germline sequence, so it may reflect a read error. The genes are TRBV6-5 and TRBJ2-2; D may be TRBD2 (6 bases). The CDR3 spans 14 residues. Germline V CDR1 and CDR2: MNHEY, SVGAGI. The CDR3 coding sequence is TGTGCCAGCAGTTATTACAAGAACACCGGGGGGCTGTTTTTT. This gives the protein CASSYYKNTGGLFF.

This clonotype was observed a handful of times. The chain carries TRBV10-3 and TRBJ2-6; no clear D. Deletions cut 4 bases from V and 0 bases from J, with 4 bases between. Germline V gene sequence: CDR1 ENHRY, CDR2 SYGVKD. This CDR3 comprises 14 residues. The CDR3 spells CAISGVSGANVLTF. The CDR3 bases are TGTGCCATCAGTGGTGTCTCTGGGGCCAACGTCCTGACTTTC.

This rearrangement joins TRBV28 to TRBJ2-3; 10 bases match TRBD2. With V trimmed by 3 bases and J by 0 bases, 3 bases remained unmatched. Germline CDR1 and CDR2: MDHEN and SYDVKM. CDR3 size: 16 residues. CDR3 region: CASSFQTSGSTDTQYF. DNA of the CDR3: TGTGCCAGCAGTTTTCAGACTAGCGGGAGCACAGATACGCAGTATTTT.

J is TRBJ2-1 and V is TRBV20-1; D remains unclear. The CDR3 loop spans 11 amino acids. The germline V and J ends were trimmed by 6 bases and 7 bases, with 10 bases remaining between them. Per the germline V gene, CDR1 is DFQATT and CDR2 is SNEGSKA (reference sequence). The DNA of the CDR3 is TGCAGTGCCCCCGGCCGAAATGAGCAGTTCTTC. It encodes CSAPGRNEQFF.

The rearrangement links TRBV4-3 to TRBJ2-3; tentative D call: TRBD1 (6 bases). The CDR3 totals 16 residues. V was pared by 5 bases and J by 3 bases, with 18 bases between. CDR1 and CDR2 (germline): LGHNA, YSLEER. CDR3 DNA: TGCGCCAGCAGCGTAAAAACAGGGCCGGGGACAGATACGCAGTATTTT. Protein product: CASSVKTGPGTDTQYF.

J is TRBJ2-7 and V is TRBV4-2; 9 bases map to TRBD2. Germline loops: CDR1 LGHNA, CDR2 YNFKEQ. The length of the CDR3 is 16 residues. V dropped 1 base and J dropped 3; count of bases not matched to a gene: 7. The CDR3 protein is CASSQGSRGGLYEQYF. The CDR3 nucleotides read TGTGCCAGCAGCCAAGGATCGCGGGGGGGCCTCTACGAGCAGTACTTC.

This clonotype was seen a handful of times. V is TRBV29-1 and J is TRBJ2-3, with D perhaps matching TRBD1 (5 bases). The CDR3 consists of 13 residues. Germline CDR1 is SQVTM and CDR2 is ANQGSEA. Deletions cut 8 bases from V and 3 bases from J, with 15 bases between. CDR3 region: CSSRGITTDTQYF. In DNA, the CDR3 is TGCAGCTCTAGGGGCATTACGACAGATACGCAGTATTTT.

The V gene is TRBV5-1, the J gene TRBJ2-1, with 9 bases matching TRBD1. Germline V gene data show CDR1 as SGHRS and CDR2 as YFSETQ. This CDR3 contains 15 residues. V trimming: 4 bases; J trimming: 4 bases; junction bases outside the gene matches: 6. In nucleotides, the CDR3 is TGCGCCAGCAGCGGCGGACAGGGGCAGTACAATGAGCAGTTCTTC. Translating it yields CASSGGQGQYNEQFF.

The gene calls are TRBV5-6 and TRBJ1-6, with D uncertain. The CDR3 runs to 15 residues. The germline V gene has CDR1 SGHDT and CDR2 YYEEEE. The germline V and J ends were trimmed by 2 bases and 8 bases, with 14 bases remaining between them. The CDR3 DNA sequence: TGTGCCAGCAGCTTCCGACGGAATGGAGATTCACCCCTCCACTTT. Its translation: CASSFRRNGDSPLHF.

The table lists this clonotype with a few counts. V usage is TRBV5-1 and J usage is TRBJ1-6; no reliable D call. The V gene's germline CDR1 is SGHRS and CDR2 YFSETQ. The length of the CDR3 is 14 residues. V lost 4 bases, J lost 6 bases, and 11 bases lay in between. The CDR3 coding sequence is TGCGCCAGCAGCATGGGATTCGGTAATTCACCCCTCCACTTT. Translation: CASSMGFGNSPLHF. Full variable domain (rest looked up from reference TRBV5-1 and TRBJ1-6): KAGVTQTPRYLIKTRGQQVTLSCSPISGHRSVSWYQQTPGQGLQFLFEYFSETQRNKGNFPGRFSGRQFSNSRSEMNVSTLELGDSALYLCASSMGFGNSPLHFGNGTRLTVT.

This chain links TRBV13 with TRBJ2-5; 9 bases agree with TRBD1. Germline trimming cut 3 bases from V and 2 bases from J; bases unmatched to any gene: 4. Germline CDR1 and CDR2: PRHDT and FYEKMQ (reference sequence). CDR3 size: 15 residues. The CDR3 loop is CASSFTQGAQETQYF. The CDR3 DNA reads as TGTGCCAGCAGCTTCACACAGGGGGCACAAGAGACCCAGTACTTC.

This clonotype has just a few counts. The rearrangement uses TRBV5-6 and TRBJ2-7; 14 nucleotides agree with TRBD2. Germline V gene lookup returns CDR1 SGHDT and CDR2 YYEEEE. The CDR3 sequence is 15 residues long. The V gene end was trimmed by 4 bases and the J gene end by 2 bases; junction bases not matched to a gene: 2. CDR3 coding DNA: TGTGCCAGCAGCATGGGACTAGCGGGGGCCTACGAGCAGTACTTC. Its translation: CASSMGLAGAYEQYF. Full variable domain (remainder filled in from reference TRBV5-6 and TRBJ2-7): DAGVTQSPTHLIKTRGQQVTLRCSPKSGHDTVSWYQQALGQGPQFIFQYYEEEERQRGNFPDRFSGHQFPNYSSELNVNALLLGDSALYLCASSMGLAGAYEQYFGPGTRLTVT.

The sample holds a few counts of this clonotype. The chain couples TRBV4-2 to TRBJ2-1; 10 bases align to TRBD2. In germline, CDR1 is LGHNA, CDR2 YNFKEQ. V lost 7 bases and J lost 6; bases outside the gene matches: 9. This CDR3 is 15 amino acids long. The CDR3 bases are TGTGCCAGCACATTAGCGGGGGGCCCGGGCAATGAGCAGTTCTTC. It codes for CASTLAGGPGNEQFF.

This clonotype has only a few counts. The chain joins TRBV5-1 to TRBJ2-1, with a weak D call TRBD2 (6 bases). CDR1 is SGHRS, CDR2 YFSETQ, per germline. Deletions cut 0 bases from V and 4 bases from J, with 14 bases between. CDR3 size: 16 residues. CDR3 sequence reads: CASSLGSRGDYNEQFF. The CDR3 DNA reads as TGCGCCAGCAGCTTGGGATCTCGCGGGGATTACAATGAGCAGTTCTTC.

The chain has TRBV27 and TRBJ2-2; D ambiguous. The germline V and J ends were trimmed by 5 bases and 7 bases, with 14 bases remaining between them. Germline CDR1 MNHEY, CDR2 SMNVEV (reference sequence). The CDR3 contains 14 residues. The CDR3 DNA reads TGTGCCAGCAGTCCGCCCCTTACTCGCGGGGAGCTGTTTTTT. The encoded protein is CASSPPLTRGELFF.

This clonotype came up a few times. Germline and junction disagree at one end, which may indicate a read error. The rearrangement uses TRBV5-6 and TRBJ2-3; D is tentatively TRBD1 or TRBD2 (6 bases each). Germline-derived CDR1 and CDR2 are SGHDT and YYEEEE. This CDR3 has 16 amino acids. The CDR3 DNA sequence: TGTGCCAGCAGGTTGGGGGGCGCCAGGGGCACAGATACGCAGTATTTT. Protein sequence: CASRLGGARGTDTQYF. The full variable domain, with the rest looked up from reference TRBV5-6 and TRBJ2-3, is DAGVTQSPTHLIKTRGQQVTLRCSPKSGHDTVSWYQQALGQGPQFIFQYYEEEERQRGNFPDRFSGHQFPNYSSELNVNALLLGDSALYLCASRLGGARGTDTQYFGPGTRLTVL.

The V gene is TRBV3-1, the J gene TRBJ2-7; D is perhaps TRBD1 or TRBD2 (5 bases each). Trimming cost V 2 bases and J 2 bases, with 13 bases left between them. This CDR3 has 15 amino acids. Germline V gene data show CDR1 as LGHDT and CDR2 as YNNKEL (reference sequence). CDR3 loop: CASSQLSGGPYEQYF. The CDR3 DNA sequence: TGTGCCAGCAGCCAACTCAGTGGGGGTCCCTACGAGCAGTACTTC.

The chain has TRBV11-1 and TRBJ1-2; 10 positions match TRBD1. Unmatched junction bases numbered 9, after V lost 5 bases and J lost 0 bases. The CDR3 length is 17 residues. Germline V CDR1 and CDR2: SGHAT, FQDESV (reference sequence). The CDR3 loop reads CASSTRDRGQANYGYTF. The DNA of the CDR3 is TGTGCCAGCAGCACTCGGGACAGGGGCCAGGCTAACTATGGCTACACCTTC.

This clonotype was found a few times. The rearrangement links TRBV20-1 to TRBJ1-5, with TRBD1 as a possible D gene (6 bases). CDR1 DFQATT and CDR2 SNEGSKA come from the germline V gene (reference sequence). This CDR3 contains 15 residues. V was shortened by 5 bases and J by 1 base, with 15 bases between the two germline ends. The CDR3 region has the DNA TGCAGTGCTCCTTACACAGGGATGAGCAATCAGCCCCAGCATTTT. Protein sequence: CSAPYTGMSNQPQHF.

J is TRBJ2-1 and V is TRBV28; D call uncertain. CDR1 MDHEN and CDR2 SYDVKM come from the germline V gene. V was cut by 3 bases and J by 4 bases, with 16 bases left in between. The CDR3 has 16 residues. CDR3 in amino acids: CASSFPGVGSYNEQFF. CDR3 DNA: TGTGCCAGCAGTTTCCCTGGGGTAGGGTCATACAATGAGCAGTTCTTC.

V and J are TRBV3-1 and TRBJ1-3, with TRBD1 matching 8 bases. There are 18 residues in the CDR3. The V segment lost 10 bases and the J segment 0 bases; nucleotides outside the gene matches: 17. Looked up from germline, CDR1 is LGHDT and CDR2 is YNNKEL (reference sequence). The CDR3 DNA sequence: TGTGCCATCAGTCGGCTCGGCGGACAGGGCTCCTCTGGAAACACCATATATTTT. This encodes CAISRLGGQGSSGNTIYF.

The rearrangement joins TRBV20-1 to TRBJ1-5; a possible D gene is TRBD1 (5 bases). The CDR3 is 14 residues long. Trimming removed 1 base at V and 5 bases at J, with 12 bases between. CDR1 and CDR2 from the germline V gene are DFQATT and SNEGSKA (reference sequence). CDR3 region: CSARGGDRYQPQHF. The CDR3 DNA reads TGCAGTGCTAGAGGTGGAGACAGATATCAGCCCCAGCATTTT.

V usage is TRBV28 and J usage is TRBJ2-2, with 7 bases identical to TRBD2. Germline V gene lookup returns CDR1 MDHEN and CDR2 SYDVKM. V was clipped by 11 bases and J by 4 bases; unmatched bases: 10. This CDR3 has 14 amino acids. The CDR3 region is CACQAGLSTGELFF. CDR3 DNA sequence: TGTGCCTGTCAAGCGGGGTTGTCCACCGGGGAGCTGTTTTTT.

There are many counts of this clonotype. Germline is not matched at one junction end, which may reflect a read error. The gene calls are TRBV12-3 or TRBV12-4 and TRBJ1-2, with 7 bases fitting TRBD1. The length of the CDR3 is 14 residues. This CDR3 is CASSPGQLNYGYTF. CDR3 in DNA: TGCGCCAGCAGCCCGGGACAGCTTAACTATGGCTACACCTTC.

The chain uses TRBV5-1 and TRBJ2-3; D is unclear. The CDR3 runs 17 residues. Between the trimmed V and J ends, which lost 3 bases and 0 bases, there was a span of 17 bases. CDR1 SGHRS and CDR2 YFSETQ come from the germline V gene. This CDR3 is CASSSAPASPSTDTQYF. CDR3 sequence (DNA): TGCGCCAGCAGCTCAGCCCCCGCCAGCCCTAGCACAGATACGCAGTATTTT.

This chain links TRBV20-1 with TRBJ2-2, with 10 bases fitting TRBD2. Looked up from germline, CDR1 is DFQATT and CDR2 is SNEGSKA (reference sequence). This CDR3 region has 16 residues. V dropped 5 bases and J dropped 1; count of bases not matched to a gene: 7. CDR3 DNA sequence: TGCAGTGCTTCGGGGGCTAGCGGGGGGAACACCGGGGAGCTGTTTTTT. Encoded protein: CSASGASGGNTGELFF.

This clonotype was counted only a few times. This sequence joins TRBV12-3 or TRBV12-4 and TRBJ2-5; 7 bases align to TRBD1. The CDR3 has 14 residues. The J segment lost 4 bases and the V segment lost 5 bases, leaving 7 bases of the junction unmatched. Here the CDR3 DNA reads TGTGCCAGCAGTCTCGACAGGGACCCAGAGACCCAGTACTTC. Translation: CASSLDRDPETQYF.

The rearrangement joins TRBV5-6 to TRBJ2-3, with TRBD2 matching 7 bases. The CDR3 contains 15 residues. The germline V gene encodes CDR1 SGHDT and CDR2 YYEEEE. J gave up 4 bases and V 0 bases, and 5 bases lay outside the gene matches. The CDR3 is CASSLAAAGPDTQYF. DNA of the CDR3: TGTGCCAGCAGCTTGGCCGCAGCGGGGCCAGATACGCAGTATTTT.